These 14 T cell receptor beta chains were sequenced from one sample in a study of OX40 agonist ivuxolimab in advanced cancers. The table came from immunoSEQ multiplex PCR; TCRdb's copy has only in-frame clones and leaves some out. The sample lists roughly 76,000 clones; about 79% were seen once. The sample here was CD4+ or CD8+ T cells sorted from blood, taken in a trial of the OX40 agonist ivuxolimab. These TCRs come from an adult with an advanced solid tumor such as melanoma, head and neck, liver or kidney cancer.

The chain employs TRBV7-2 and TRBJ2-1, with D possibly TRBD2 on 5 matching bases. The CDR3 runs to 16 residues. Germline V gene data show CDR1 as SGHTA and CDR2 as FQGNSA. The V end lost 0 bases, the J end lost 0 bases, and 9 bases lay between the germline ends. CDR3 DNA sequence: TGTGCCAGCAGCTTAGCGGCGGGTAGCTCCTACAATGAGCAGTTCTTC. As protein: CASSLAAGSSYNEQFF.

This clone appeared a few times. The gene calls are TRBV27 and TRBJ1-2; no clear D gene. CDR1 MNHEY and CDR2 SMNVEV come from the germline V gene (reference sequence). Trimming took off 2 bases at V and 7 bases at J, with 11 bases between the two ends. This CDR3 contains 13 residues. The CDR3 coding sequence is TGTGCCAGCAGTTTACAACCGGGGAGTGGCTACACCTTC. Its protein is CASSLQPGSGYTF.

This chain links TRBV19 with TRBJ2-7; D is unresolved. CDR1 is LNHDA and CDR2 is SQIVND in the germline V gene (reference sequence). The V end was cut by 1 base, the J end by 4 bases, with 8 bases between. This CDR3 has 13 residues. CDR3 coding DNA: TGTGCCAGTAGTATAGCCCAGAATTACGAGCAGTACTTC. Amino acids: CASSIAQNYEQYF.

The chain's CDR3 is CAWSRIAGFGVVLTF. CDR3 nucleotides: TGTGCCTGGAGTAGGATAGCGGGGTTTGGCGTGGTCCTGACTTTC. The chain is built from TRBV30 and TRBJ2-6, with 8 bases that match TRBD2. V shed 2 bases and J 13 bases; nucleotides not matched to a gene: 13. CDR3 length equals 15 residues. CDR1 is GTSNPN, CDR2 SVGIG, per germline (reference sequence). Full variable domain (remainder filled in from reference TRBV30 and TRBJ2-6): SQTIHQWPATLVQPVGSPLSLECTVEGTSNPNLYWYRQAAGRGLQLLFYSVGIGQISSEVPQNLSASRPQDRQFILSSKKLLLSDSGFYLCAWSRIAGFGVVLTFGAGSRLTVL.

The chain is built from TRBV10-1 and TRBJ1-2, with no clear D. The V end lost 7 bases, the J end lost 8 bases, and 17 bases lay between the germline ends. The CDR3 is 13 residues long. CDR1 and CDR2 from the germline V gene are WNHNN and SYGVQD (reference sequence). Here the CDR3 reads CASTPDLSRGYTF. The CDR3 coding sequence is TGCGCCAGCACCCCGGACCTCTCGAGGGGCTACACCTTC.

The rearrangement uses TRBV7-2 and TRBJ1-1; unclear D gene. Germline V lookup: CDR1 SGHTA, CDR2 FQGNSA. CDR3 length: 16 amino acids. V was clipped by 1 base and J by 1 base, with 13 bases between them. The CDR3 region is CASSLDSGRTNTEAFF. The CDR3 DNA is TGTGCCAGCAGCTTAGACTCGGGCCGGACGAACACTGAAGCTTTCTTT.

The CDR3 protein is CASSPRTGGGEKLFF. The CDR3 DNA follows: TGTGCCAGCAGCCCCCGGACAGGAGGAGGTGAAAAACTGTTTTTT. This chain joins TRBV14 and TRBJ1-4; 7 nucleotides line up with TRBD1. Germline V CDR1 and CDR2: SGHDN, FVKESK. The CDR3 covers 15 residues. V lost 4 bases, J lost 7 bases, and 9 bases stayed unmatched.

Of note for this clone: Other nucleotide sequences in the sample specify the same CDR3. The chain carries TRBV11-2 and TRBJ2-1; no clear D gene. V was shortened by 3 bases and J by 6 bases, with 6 bases between the two germline ends. The CDR3 covers 12 residues. Germline-derived CDR1 and CDR2 are SGHAT and FQNNGV. The CDR3 sequence: CASSFLGNEQFF. The DNA of the CDR3 is TGTGCCAGCAGCTTTCTGGGCAATGAGCAGTTCTTC.

This clone was observed once. The chain carries TRBV15 and TRBJ1-2; 9 positions agree with TRBD1. The CDR3 is made up of 14 amino acids. Germline V gives CDR1 LNHNV, CDR2 YYDKDF (reference sequence). V lost 2 bases to trimming and J lost 8 bases; unmatched junction nucleotides: 6. The CDR3 protein is CATSRQTGGLGYTF. CDR3 in DNA: TGTGCCACCAGCAGACAGACAGGGGGATTGGGCTACACCTTC.

CDR3 sequence: CASSIEGPRGNQPQHF. CDR3 nucleotides: TGTGCCAGTAGTATAGAAGGGCCCCGGGGCAATCAGCCCCAGCATTTT. This chain uses TRBV19 with TRBJ1-5; D is ambiguous. Germline-derived CDR1 and CDR2 are LNHDA and SQIVND (reference sequence). Trimming cost V 0 bases and J 2 bases, with 11 bases left between them. CDR3 size: 16 residues.

The V call is TRBV19, the J call TRBJ1-6; D unresolved. Germline V CDR1 and CDR2: LNHDA, SQIVND (reference sequence). V was clipped by 4 bases and J by 7 bases, with 8 bases between them. The CDR3 runs to 13 residues. The CDR3: CASSRRENSPLHF. The CDR3 DNA reads TGTGCCAGTAGTAGGAGGGAGAATTCACCCCTCCACTTT.

The chain links TRBV10-3 to TRBJ2-1; either TRBD1 or TRBD2 may fit D (5 bases each). Trimming left V 4 bases short and J 8 bases short, with 18 bases between. Germline V CDR1 and CDR2: ENHRY, SYGVKD. The CDR3 sequence is 15 residues long. Here the CDR3 DNA reads TGTGCCATCAGTGTAGGAGTGGGGGTACCCGATGAGCAGTTCTTC. Residues: CAISVGVGVPDEQFF.

The rearrangement joins TRBV7-2 to TRBJ1-1, with 12 bases lining up with TRBD1. J gave up 4 bases and V 5 bases, and 8 bases lay outside the gene matches. CDR1 is SGHTA, CDR2 FQGNSA, per germline. The CDR3 is 16 residues long. CDR3 sequence reads: CASSPRDRGPGTEAFF. For the CDR3, the DNA is TGTGCCAGCAGCCCCCGGGACAGGGGGCCCGGCACTGAAGCTTTCTTT.

The rearrangement links TRBV29-1 to TRBJ1-1, with 8 bases fitting TRBD1. CDR1 and CDR2 (germline): SQVTM, ANQGSEA. The CDR3 loop spans 15 amino acids. J lost 4 bases, V lost 8 bases, and 15 bases had no gene match. The CDR3 sequence is CSPVGRGRGSTEAFF. CDR3 sequence (DNA): TGCAGCCCTGTGGGCAGGGGGCGCGGGAGCACTGAAGCTTTCTTT.